This T cell receptor beta chain came from a study of Ad26.COV2.S vaccination and SARS-CoV-2 variants. About the study: Ad26.COV2.S arm of COV1001 included the donor. The vaccine Ad26.COV2.S was put into the muscle once, or twice with 56 days between.

Treatment reported: about 20 received Ad26.COV2.S at low or high dose, single or two shots; roughly five received placebo; per-sample allocation not given. On day 63 after the first injection, vaccine and placebo recipients gave samples. Adults aged 18-55 years in Boston included the donor. Participants' vaccine, an Ad26 vector, delivered Wuhan-strain SARS-CoV-2 spike. Germline assignment: CDR1 MNHEY and CDR2 SMNVEV (reference sequence). This CDR3 is built from 14 residues. V trimming: 5 bases; J trimming: 9 bases; junction bases outside the gene matches: 10. Using immunoSEQ multiplex PCR, the repertoire was profiled, and TCRdb retains in-frame clones only, with some absent. Among some 410,000 clones listed, 92% were seen once.

The material sequenced was peripheral blood, taken in a trial of Ad26.COV2.S vaccine versus placebo. This clonotype was obtained from a person between 18 and 59 years old who received the Ad26.COV2.S COVID-19 vaccine or a placebo. The gene calls are TRBV27 and TRBJ2-1, with TRBD1 identical over 7 bases. As DNA, the CDR3 is TGTGCCAGCAGTACCGGACAGGATTTAGGTGAGCAGTTCTTC. It translates to CASSTGQDLGEQFF.